One sample yielded the 3 T cell receptor beta chains listed below, sequenced in a study of blood T cell repertoires in COVID-19. Measured with immunoSEQ multiplex PCR; TCRdb has only the in-frame clones, and not every one. The data show around 230,000 clones, over 80% seen once. The sequencing sample was made of peripheral blood. The source of these receptors is a man between 40 and 49 years old with acute or convalescent COVID-19.

This chain links TRBV27 with TRBJ1-1; D gene uncertain. Between the trimmed V and J ends, which lost 6 bases and 5 bases, there was a span of 13 bases. The germline V gene has CDR1 MNHEY and CDR2 SMNVEV (reference sequence). The CDR3 runs to 13 residues. The CDR3 region is CASSPGSMTEAFF. The CDR3 DNA reads TGTGCCAGCAGCCCCGGGAGCATGACTGAAGCTTTCTTT.

The V call is TRBV5-5, the J call TRBJ2-7; D is possibly TRBD2 (6 bases). Trimming stripped 2 bases from V and 0 bases from J, with 12 bases between. Per germline, CDR1 SGHKS and CDR2 YYEKEE (reference sequence). This CDR3 region has 15 residues. CDR3 sequence (DNA): TGTGCCAGCAGCTTTAGCGGATTCAGCTCCTACGAGCAGTACTTC. Encoded protein: CASSFSGFSSYEQYF.

The chain employs TRBV3-1 (or the pseudogene TRBV3-2) and TRBJ2-7; 14 bases line up with TRBD2. This CDR3 spans 18 amino acids. Trimming at V came to 3 bases and at J to 3 bases, leaving 10 bases not matched to a gene. In germline, CDR1 is LGHDT, CDR2 YNNKEL (reference sequence). The CDR3 reads CASSHRLVTSGRVYEQYF. The CDR3 DNA reads TGTGCCAGCAGCCATCGCCTAGTGACTAGCGGGAGGGTCTACGAGCAGTACTTC.